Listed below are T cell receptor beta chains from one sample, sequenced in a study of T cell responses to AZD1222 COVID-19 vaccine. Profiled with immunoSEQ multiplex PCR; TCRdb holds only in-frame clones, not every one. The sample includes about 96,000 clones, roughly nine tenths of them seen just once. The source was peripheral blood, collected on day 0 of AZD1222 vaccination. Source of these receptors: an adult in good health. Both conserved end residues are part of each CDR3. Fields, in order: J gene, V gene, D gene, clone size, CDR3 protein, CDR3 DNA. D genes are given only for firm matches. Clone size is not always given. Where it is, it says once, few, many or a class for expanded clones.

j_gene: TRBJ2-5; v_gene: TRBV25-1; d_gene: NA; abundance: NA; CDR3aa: CASSAPLTALNETQYF; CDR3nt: TGTGCCAGCAGTGCCCCTCTAACGGCGCTCAATGAGACCCAGTACTTC
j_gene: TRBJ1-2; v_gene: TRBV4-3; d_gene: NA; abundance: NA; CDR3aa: CASSRTRTETFYGYTF; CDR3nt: TGCGCCAGCAGCCGGACGCGGACAGAGACCTTTTATGGCTACACCTTC
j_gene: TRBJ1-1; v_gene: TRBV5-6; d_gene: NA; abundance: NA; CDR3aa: CASSARLNSEAFF; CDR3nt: TGTGCCAGCAGCGCCAGACTCAACTCTGAAGCTTTCTTT
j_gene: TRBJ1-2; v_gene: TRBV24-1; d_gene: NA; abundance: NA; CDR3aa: CATSDPSARPPGYTF; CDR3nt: TGTGCCACCAGTGATCCGTCTGCCCGGCCCCCTGGCTACACCTTC
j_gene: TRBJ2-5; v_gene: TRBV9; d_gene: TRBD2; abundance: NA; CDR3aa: CASSVDGTSGGETQYF; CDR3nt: TGTGCCAGCAGCGTAGATGGGACTAGCGGTGGGGAGACCCAGTACTTC
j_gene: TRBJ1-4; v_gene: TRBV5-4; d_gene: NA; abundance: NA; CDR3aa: CASRAGINEKLFF; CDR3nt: TGTGCCAGCCGGGCGGGTATTAATGAAAAACTGTTTTTT
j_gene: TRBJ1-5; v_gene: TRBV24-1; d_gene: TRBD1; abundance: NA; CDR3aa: CATSEAPDRVYGNQPQHF; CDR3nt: TGTGCCACCAGTGAAGCCCCGGACAGGGTGTACGGCAATCAGCCCCAGCATTTT
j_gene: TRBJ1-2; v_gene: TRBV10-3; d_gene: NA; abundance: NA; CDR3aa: CAISESIGADGYTF; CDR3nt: TGTGCCATCAGTGAGTCGATCGGGGCGGACGGCTACACCTTC
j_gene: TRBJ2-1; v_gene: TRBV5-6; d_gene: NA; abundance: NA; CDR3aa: CASSLVGRGWNEQFF; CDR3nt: TGTGCCAGCAGCTTGGTGGGACGGGGCTGGAATGAGCAGTTCTTC
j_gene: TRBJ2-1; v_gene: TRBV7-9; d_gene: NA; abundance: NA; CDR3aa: CASSRSGNEQFF; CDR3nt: TGTGCCAGCAGCCGGTCTGGCAATGAGCAGTTCTTC
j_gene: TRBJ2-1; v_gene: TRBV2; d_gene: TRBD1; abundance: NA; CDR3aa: CASTKTGDTYNEQFF; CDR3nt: TGTGCCAGCACTAAGACAGGGGACACCTACAATGAGCAGTTCTTC
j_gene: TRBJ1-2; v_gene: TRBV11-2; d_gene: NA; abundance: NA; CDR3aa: CASSFTDEGGYTF; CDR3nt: TGTGCCAGCAGCTTCACTGACGAAGGCGGCTACACCTTC
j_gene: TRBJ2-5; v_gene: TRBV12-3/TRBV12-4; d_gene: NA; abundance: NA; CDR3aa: CASRRGGETQYF; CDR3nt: TGTGCCAGCAGGAGGGGGGGAGAGACCCAGTACTTC
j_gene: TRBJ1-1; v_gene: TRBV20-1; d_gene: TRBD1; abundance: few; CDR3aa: CSASSGAGGYTEAFF; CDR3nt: TGCAGTGCTAGTTCTGGGGCAGGGGGCTACACTGAAGCTTTCTTT
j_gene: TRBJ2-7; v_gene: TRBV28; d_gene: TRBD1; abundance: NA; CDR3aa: CASSQTGTGREQYF; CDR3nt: TGTGCCAGCAGTCAAACCGGGACAGGGCGCGAGCAGTACTTC
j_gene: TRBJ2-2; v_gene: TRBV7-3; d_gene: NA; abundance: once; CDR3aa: CASSLNSPNTGELFF; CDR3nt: TGTGCCAGCAGCTTAAACAGCCCTAACACCGGGGAGCTGTTTTTT
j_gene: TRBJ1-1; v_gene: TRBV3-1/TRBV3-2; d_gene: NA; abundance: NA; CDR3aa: CATGDLTEAFF; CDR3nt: TGTGCCACAGGGGATCTCACTGAAGCTTTCTTT
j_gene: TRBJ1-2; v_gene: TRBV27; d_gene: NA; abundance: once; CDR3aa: CASRSTLTGLGNYGYTF; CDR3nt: TGTGCCAGCAGATCCACACTAACAGGACTGGGGAACTATGGCTACACCTTC
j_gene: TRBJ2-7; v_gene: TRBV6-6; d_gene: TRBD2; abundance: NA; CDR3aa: CASSYSSGGYEQYF; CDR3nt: TGTGCCAGCAGTTACTCAAGCGGGGGTTACGAGCAGTACTTC
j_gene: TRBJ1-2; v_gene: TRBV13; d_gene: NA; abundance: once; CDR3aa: CASSSGFYGYTF; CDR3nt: TGTGCCAGCAGCTCGGGGTTCTATGGCTACACCTTC
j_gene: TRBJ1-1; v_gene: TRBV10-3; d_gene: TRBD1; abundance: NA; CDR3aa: CAISEWGQGMNTEAFF; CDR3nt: TGTGCCATCAGTGAGTGGGGACAGGGTATGAACACTGAAGCTTTCTTT
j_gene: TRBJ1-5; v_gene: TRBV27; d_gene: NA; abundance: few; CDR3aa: CASGGTRGNQPQHF; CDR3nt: TGTGCCAGTGGGGGTACAAGGGGGAATCAGCCCCAGCATTTT
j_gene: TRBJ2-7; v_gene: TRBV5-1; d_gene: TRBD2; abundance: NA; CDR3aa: CASSLALGTSGREQYF; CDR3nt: TGCGCCAGCAGCTTAGCTCTTGGGACTAGCGGTCGGGAGCAGTACTTC
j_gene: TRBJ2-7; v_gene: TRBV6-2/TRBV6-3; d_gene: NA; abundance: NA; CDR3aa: CASSAGNRSPGQYF; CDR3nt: TGTGCCAGCAGCGCAGGGAACAGGTCCCCCGGGCAGTACTTC
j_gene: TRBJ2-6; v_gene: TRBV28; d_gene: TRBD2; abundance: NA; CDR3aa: CASSLWDYSGANVLTF; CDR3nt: TGTGCCAGCAGTTTGTGGGACTACTCTGGGGCCAACGTCCTGACTTTC
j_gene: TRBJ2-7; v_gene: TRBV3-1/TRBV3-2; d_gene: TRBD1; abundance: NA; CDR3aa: CASSLWGQAYEQYF; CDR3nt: TGTGCCAGCAGCCTCTGGGGACAGGCCTACGAGCAGTACTTC
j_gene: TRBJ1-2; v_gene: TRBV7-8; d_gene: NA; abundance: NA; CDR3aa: CASSWGLVRGIDYGYTF; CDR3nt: TGTGCCAGCAGCTGGGGACTCGTTAGGGGGATAGACTATGGCTACACCTTC
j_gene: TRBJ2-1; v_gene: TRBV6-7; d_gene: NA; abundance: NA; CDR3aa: CASSYRLEYNEQFF; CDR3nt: TGTGCCAGCAGTTACCGGTTGGAGTACAATGAGCAGTTCTTC
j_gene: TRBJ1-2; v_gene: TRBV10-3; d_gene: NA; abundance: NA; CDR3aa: CAISERAQDYGYTF; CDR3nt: TGTGCCATCAGTGAAAGGGCCCAGGACTATGGCTACACCTTC
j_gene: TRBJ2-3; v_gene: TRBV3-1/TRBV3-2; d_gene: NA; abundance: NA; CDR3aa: CASSQGLLDTQYF; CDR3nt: TGTGCCAGCAGCCAGGGACTGCTGGATACGCAGTATTTT
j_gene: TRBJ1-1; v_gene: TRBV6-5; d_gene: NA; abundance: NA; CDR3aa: CASSRDGGSEAFF; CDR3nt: TGTGCCAGCAGCAGAGACGGGGGCTCTGAAGCTTTCTTT
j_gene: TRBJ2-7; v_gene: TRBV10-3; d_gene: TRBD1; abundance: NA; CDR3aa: CAISPGQHSYEQYF; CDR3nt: TGTGCCATCAGTCCGGGACAGCACTCCTACGAGCAGTACTTC
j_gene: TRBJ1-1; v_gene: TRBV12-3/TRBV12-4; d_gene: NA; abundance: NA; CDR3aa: CASSFENTEAFF; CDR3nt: TGTGCCAGCAGTTTTGAGAACACTGAAGCTTTCTTT
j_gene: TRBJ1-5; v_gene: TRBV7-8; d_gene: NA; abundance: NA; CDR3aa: CASSSLGGYNQPQHF; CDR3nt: TGTGCCAGCAGCTCCCTAGGGGGGTACAATCAGCCCCAGCATTTT
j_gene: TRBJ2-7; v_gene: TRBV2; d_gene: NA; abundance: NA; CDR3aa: CATTFGLSYEQYF; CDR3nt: TGTGCCACAACCTTTGGCTTGTCCTACGAGCAGTACTTC
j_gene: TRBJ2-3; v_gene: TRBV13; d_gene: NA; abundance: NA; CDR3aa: CASSGWGVEDTQYF; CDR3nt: TGTGCCAGCAGCGGCTGGGGGGTTGAAGATACGCAGTATTTT
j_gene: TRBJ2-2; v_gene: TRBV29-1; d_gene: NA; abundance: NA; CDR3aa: CSVDRRGANTGELFF; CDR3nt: TGCAGCGTTGATCGGCGGGGTGCGAACACCGGGGAGCTGTTTTTT
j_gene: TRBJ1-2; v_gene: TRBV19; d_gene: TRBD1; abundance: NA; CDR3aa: CASSGWTGGSYGYTF; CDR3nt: TGTGCCAGTAGTGGGTGGACAGGCGGCAGCTATGGCTACACCTTC
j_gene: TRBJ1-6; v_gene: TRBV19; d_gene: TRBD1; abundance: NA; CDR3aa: CASSISTGVYNSPLHF; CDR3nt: TGTGCCAGTAGTATTTCGACAGGGGTGTATAATTCACCCCTCCACTTT
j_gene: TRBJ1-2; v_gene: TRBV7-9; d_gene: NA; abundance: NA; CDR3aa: CASSLQGNYGYTF; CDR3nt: TGTGCCAGCAGCTTACAGGGAAACTATGGCTACACCTTC
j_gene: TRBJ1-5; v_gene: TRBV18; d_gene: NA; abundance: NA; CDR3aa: CASSRDQGYNQPQHF; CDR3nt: TGTGCCAGCTCGAGGGACCAGGGATACAATCAGCCCCAGCATTTT
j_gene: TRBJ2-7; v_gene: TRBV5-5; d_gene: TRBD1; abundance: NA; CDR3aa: CASSWRGQGNNEQYF; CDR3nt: TGTGCCAGCAGCTGGAGGGGACAGGGGAATAACGAGCAGTACTTC
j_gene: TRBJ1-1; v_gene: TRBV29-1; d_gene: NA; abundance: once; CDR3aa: CSVDPEGRLGTEAFF; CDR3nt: TGCAGCGTCGACCCGGAAGGACGGTTGGGCACTGAAGCTTTCTTT
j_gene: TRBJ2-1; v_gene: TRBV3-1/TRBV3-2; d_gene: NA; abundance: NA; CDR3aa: CASSSYNEQFF; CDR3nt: TGTGCCAGCAGCTCCTACAATGAGCAGTTCTTC
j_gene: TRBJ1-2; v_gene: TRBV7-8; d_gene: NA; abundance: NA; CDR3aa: CASSFSSGGYTF; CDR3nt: TGTGCCAGCAGCTTTAGTAGCGGTGGCTACACCTTC
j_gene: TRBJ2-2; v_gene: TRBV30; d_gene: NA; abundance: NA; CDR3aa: CAWRRNWASGELFF; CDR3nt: TGTGCCTGGAGGAGAAATTGGGCGTCCGGGGAGCTGTTTTTT
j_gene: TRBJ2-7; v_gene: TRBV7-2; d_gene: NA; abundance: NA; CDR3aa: CASSSLGATASYEQYF; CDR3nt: TGTGCCAGCAGCTCCTTGGGGGCGACAGCCTCCTACGAGCAGTACTTC
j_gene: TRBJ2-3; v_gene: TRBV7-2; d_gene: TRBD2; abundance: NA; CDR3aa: CASSPPRGALAGTQYF; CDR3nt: TGTGCCAGCAGCCCTCCAAGGGGGGCCCTAGCGGGTACGCAGTATTTT
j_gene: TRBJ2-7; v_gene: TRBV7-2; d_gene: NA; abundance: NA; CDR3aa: CASSLGGSGYEQYF; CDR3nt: TGTGCCAGCAGCTTAGGCGGGTCTGGCTACGAGCAGTACTTC
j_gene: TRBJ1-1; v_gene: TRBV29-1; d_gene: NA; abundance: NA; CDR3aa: CSVEAGWGMNTEAFF; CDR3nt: TGCAGCGTTGAAGCAGGGTGGGGAATGAACACTGAAGCTTTCTTT
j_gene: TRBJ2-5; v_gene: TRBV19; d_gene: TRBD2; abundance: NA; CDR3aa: CASSMGGSGEETQYF; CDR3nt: TGTGCCAGTAGTATGGGTGGGAGCGGGGAAGAGACCCAGTACTTC
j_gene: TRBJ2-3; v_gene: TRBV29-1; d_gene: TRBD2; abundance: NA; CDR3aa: CSVSWTSGGSPTDTQYF; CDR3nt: TGCAGCGTAAGCTGGACTAGCGGGGGGTCCCCCACAGATACGCAGTATTTT
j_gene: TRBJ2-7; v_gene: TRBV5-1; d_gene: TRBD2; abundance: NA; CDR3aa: CASSRTSGGAYEQYF; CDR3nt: TGCGCCAGCAGCCGGACTAGCGGGGGGGCCTACGAGCAGTACTTC
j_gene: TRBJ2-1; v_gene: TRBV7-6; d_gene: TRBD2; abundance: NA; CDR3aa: CASSAVIAGGGNEQFF; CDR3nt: TGTGCCAGCAGCGCCGTTATAGCGGGGGGGGGAAATGAGCAGTTCTTC
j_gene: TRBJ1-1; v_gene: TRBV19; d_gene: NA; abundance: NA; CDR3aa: CASSIGFGNTEAFF; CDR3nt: TGTGCCAGTAGTATAGGATTCGGGAACACTGAAGCTTTCTTT